Shown below are 29 T cell receptor beta chains from a single sample sequenced in a study of shared T cell receptors in the human thymus. Profiled with immunoSEQ multiplex PCR; TCRdb holds only in-frame clones, not every one. The sample shows 550,000 to 800,000 clones, 70% to 90% of them seen only once. These records were also assigned to another study, of human thymus T cells.

Sample: thymocytes. These receptors were collected from a girl in the first two years of life with a congenital heart defect.

This clone was seen just once. The chain uses TRBV27 and TRBJ2-5, with a possible D match to TRBD2 (6 bases). CDR1 and CDR2 from the germline V gene are MNHEY and SMNVEV (reference sequence). The CDR3 runs to 18 residues. V lost 7 bases and J 3 bases, leaving 27 bases between the germline ends. The CDR3 region has the DNA TGTGCCAGCAATGGGGATTCATCAACGCGGGGCTGGGAAGAGACCCAGTACTTC. Translation gives CASNGDSSTRGWEETQYF.

This clone was counted once. The CDR3 sequence: CASSLVREVGDTEAFF. The CDR3 nucleotides read TGTGCCAGCAGCTTGGTTAGGGAAGTAGGGGACACTGAAGCTTTCTTT. V and J are TRBV5-6 and TRBJ1-1, with a weak D call TRBD1 (5 bases). Deletions cut 0 bases from V and 3 bases from J, with 15 bases between. CDR1 SGHDT and CDR2 YYEEEE come from the germline V gene. CDR3 length equals 16 residues.

CDR3 in amino acids: CASSYIAGRKENTIYF. The CDR3 DNA reads TGTGCCAGCAGTTACATTGCAGGGAGGAAAGAAAACACCATATATTTT. This chain links TRBV6-6 with TRBJ1-3, with D perhaps matching TRBD1 (5 bases). Per the germline V gene, CDR1 is MNHNY and CDR2 is SVGAGI (reference sequence). CDR3 length equals 16 residues. V lost 2 bases, J lost 6 bases, and 17 bases lay in between.

This clone was observed once. The chain couples TRBV5-5 to TRBJ1-2; 8 bases map to TRBD1. Germline trimming cut 0 bases from V and 6 bases from J; bases unmatched to any gene: 4. Looked up from germline, CDR1 is SGHKS and CDR2 is YYEKEE (reference sequence). This CDR3 is 14 amino acids long. The CDR3 sequence: CASSLGRGLNGYTF. CDR3 DNA: TGTGCCAGCAGCTTGGGCAGGGGGCTGAATGGCTACACCTTC.

V and J are TRBV7-8 and TRBJ2-4; 8 bases align to TRBD1. V gave up 5 bases and J gave up 2 bases; unmatched junction bases: 11. The CDR3 length is 17 residues. Germline lookup yields CDR1 SGHVS and CDR2 FQNEAQ. CDR3 sequence: CASSPRTGPWSKNIQYF. The CDR3 region has the DNA TGTGCCAGCAGCCCGCGGACAGGGCCTTGGTCCAAAAACATTCAGTACTTC.

The CDR3 DNA sequence: TGTGCCAGCAGCCCGGGACTAGCTTTGGATACGCAGTATTTT. Its translation is CASSPGLALDTQYF. The chain recombines TRBV5-6 with TRBJ2-3; 9 bases are a match to TRBD2. The CDR3 has 14 amino acids. The germline V gene has CDR1 SGHDT and CDR2 YYEEEE. V was clipped by 4 bases and J by 6 bases; unmatched bases: 6.

The V gene is TRBV4-3, the J gene TRBJ1-3; D is perhaps TRBD1 (5 bases). Germline V gene data show CDR1 as LGHNA and CDR2 as YSLEER. Trimming removed 0 bases from V and 4 bases from J, with 13 bases in between. The CDR3 is made up of 16 amino acids. The CDR3 sequence is CASSQDLAGWGNTIYF. Here the CDR3 DNA reads TGCGCCAGCAGCCAAGATCTGGCAGGGTGGGGAAACACCATATATTTT.

The chain is built from TRBV11-2 and TRBJ1-2; 11 positions agree with TRBD1. The CDR3 has 16 residues. Germline V gives CDR1 SGHAT, CDR2 FQNNGV. V lost 4 bases to trimming and J lost 5 bases; unmatched junction nucleotides: 9. CDR3 protein: CASSSPGDRGNYGYTF. Here the CDR3 DNA reads TGTGCCAGCAGCTCCCCGGGGGACAGGGGGAATTATGGCTACACCTTC.

V usage is TRBV28 and J usage is TRBJ1-5, with D hard to call. Trimming removed 10 bases from V and 7 bases from J, with 20 bases in between. The CDR3 sequence is 14 residues long. Germline CDR1 MDHEN, CDR2 SYDVKM. The CDR3 nucleotides read TGTGCCACCCAACCGAGAAACCCCCGCCAGCCCCAGCATTTT. Its protein product is CATQPRNPRQPQHF.

The rearrangement uses TRBV29-1 and TRBJ2-5, with D perhaps matching TRBD1 (6 bases). With 6 bases removed from V and 0 bases from J, the gap between germline ends came to 14 bases. The CDR3 is 14 amino acids. Germline loops: CDR1 SQVTM, CDR2 ANQGSEA. The CDR3 reads CSVVGQIYQETQYF. CDR3 nucleotide sequence: TGCAGCGTGGTAGGACAGATCTACCAAGAGACCCAGTACTTC.

This clone was detected only once. The CDR3 coding sequence is TGCGCCAGCAGCTCCCGAGCAGGACTTAATTCACCCCTCCACTTT. Its translation: CASSSRAGLNSPLHF. The chain uses TRBV5-1 and TRBJ1-6, with D uncertain. V gave up 3 bases and J gave up 6 bases, with 13 bases separating them. Germline CDR1 and CDR2: SGHRS and YFSETQ. CDR3 length: 15 residues.

The chain combines TRBV15 with TRBJ1-4, with TRBD1 matching 12 bases. The trim removed 0 bases at V and 7 bases at J, leaving 12 bases unmatched. CDR3 length equals 19 residues. Germline assignment: CDR1 LNHNV and CDR2 YYDKDF (reference sequence). CDR3 nucleotides: TGTGCCACCAGCAGAGATACAAGGGACAGGGGGCGCTTACCTGAAAAACTGTTTTTT. Amino acids: CATSRDTRDRGRLPEKLFF. Full variable domain (outside the CDR3, taken from reference TRBV15 and TRBJ1-4): DAMVIQNPRYQVTQFGKPVTLSCSQTLNHNVMYWYQQKSSQAPKLLFHYYDKDFNNEADTPDNFQSRRPNTSFCFLDIRSPGLGDTAMYLCATSRDTRDRGRLPEKLFFGSGTQLSVL.

V gene TRBV28 combines with J gene TRBJ1-5, with 7 bases lining up with TRBD1. The CDR3 contains 13 residues. J lost 6 bases, V lost 7 bases, and 6 bases had no gene match. The germline gives CDR1 MDHEN, CDR2 SYDVKM. CDR3 residues: CASIRGYGQPQHF. The CDR3 DNA is TGTGCCAGCATCAGGGGGTACGGTCAGCCCCAGCATTTT.

The V call is TRBV4-1, the J call TRBJ1-1; possible D gene TRBD1, 6 bases. CDR1 is MGHRA, CDR2 YSYEKL, per germline. Trimming cost V 4 bases and J 0 bases, with 27 bases left between them. This CDR3 region has 20 residues. The CDR3: CASSPPRQIGTRHMNTEAFF. The CDR3 bases are TGCGCCAGCAGCCCTCCCCGTCAGATAGGGACACGGCACATGAACACTGAAGCTTTCTTT.

V and J are TRBV4-3 and TRBJ2-5; 10 bases match TRBD2. The germline V gene encodes CDR1 LGHNA and CDR2 YSLEER. The CDR3 length is 18 residues. With V trimmed by 0 bases and J by 2 bases, 9 bases remained unmatched. The CDR3 loop is CASSQDPAGGPGQETQYF. The CDR3 bases are TGCGCCAGCAGCCAAGACCCAGCGGGGGGGCCTGGGCAAGAGACCCAGTACTTC.

J is TRBJ1-1 and V is TRBV5-5, with 8 positions matching TRBD1. The CDR3 runs 16 residues. J gave up 1 base and V 2 bases, and 7 bases lay outside the gene matches. Germline loops: CDR1 SGHKS, CDR2 YYEKEE (reference sequence). The CDR3 loop is CASSFVQGATNTEAFF. CDR3 in DNA: TGTGCCAGCAGCTTTGTTCAGGGGGCCACGAACACTGAAGCTTTCTTT.

This sequence joins TRBV6-4 and TRBJ1-1, with D uncertain. This CDR3 region has 13 residues. Trimming took 9 bases from V and 5 from J, leaving 16 bases between them. CDR1 is MRHNA, CDR2 SNTAGT, per germline. The CDR3 here is CASSATGRTEAFF. Here the CDR3 DNA reads TGTGCCAGTAGCGCCACGGGGAGGACTGAAGCTTTCTTT.

V gene TRBV28 combines with J gene TRBJ1-1; 8 bases are shared with TRBD1. V shed 7 bases and J 0 bases; nucleotides not matched to a gene: 4. The V gene's germline CDR1 is MDHEN and CDR2 SYDVKM. The CDR3 spans 14 residues. CDR3 in amino acids: CASTQGAMNTEAFF. In DNA form, the CDR3 reads TGTGCCAGCACCCAGGGGGCCATGAACACTGAAGCTTTCTTT.

The V and J genes are TRBV9 and TRBJ1-6; the match to TRBD1 covers 7 bases. The germline V gene encodes CDR1 SGDLS and CDR2 YYNGEE. V shed 0 bases and J 7 bases; nucleotides not matched to a gene: 4. The CDR3 is 15 amino acids. CDR3 residues: CASSVETGANSPLHF. CDR3 sequence (DNA): TGTGCCAGCAGCGTAGAAACAGGGGCGAATTCACCCCTCCACTTT.

This clone was detected once. The J gene is TRBJ1-6, the V gene TRBV28, with D unresolved. The CDR3 consists of 11 residues. CDR1 is MDHEN and CDR2 is SYDVKM in the germline V gene. V lost 10 bases and J 13 bases, leaving 14 bases between the germline ends. The CDR3 sequence: CATSGDLPLHF. DNA for the CDR3: TGTGCCACCTCCGGGGATTTGCCCCTCCACTTT.

Only one count was recorded for this clone. The chain links TRBV27 to TRBJ2-3; 9 bases fit TRBD2. The CDR3 length is 17 residues. Germline-derived CDR1 and CDR2 are MNHEY and SMNVEV (reference sequence). J lost 3 bases, V lost 2 bases, and 9 bases had no gene match. Here the CDR3 reads CASSLGGPSGETDTQYF. DNA for the CDR3: TGTGCCAGCAGTTTAGGGGGTCCTAGCGGGGAGACAGATACGCAGTATTTT.

The rearrangement links TRBV11-3 to TRBJ1-2; D call uncertain. CDR3 length equals 17 residues. Trimming removed 4 bases from V and 0 bases from J, with 18 bases in between. Germline CDR1 is SGHNT and CDR2 is YENEEA. The chain's CDR3 is CASSSERRLSSNYGYTF. The CDR3, as DNA: TGTGCCAGCAGCTCCGAGAGGCGTCTGAGTTCTAACTATGGCTACACCTTC. Together with reference TRBV11-3 and TRBJ1-2, the CDR3 gives the full variable domain: EAGVVQSPRYKIIEKKQPVAFWCNPISGHNTLYWYLQNLGQGPELLIRYENEEAVDDSQLPKDRFSAERLKGVDSTLKIQPAELGDSAVYLCASSSERRLSSNYGYTFGSGTRLTVV.

The rearrangement uses TRBV4-1 and TRBJ1-2; D remains ambiguous. The CDR3 runs 19 residues. V was pared by 0 bases and J by 3 bases, with 23 bases between. Looked up from germline, CDR1 is MGHRA and CDR2 is YSYEKL. The CDR3 DNA is TGCGCCAGCAGCCAAGACACCGCCGAATTTACATGGAGTCACTATGGCTACACCTTC. Translation: CASSQDTAEFTWSHYGYTF.

This clone appeared a few times. The J gene is TRBJ2-6, the V gene TRBV5-1; D is ambiguous. Trimming shortened V by 0 bases and J by 0 bases, and 4 bases separated the two germline ends. This CDR3 region has 15 residues. From germline, CDR1 is SGHRS and CDR2 YFSETQ. CDR3 protein: CASSLVGSGANVLTF. The CDR3 DNA sequence: TGCGCCAGCAGCTTGGTCGGCTCTGGGGCCAACGTCCTGACTTTC.

The J gene is TRBJ1-6, the V gene TRBV2; 7 bases are shared with TRBD1. Germline values: CDR1 SNHLY, CDR2 FYNNEI. The CDR3 consists of 15 residues. The J segment lost 7 bases and the V segment lost 6 bases, leaving 9 bases of the junction unmatched. The CDR3: CASRAARGRNSPLHF. The CDR3, as DNA: TGTGCCAGCAGGGCCGCAAGGGGGCGGAATTCACCCCTCCACTTT.

The V and J genes are TRBV7-8 and TRBJ1-2; 8 bases are a match to TRBD1. CDR3 length: 16 amino acids. Germline V gene sequence: CDR1 SGHVS, CDR2 FQNEAQ. After removal of 1 base from V and 6 bases from J, the junction contained 10 bases not matched to a gene. The CDR3 nucleotides are TGTGCCAGCAGCTTAGATATTGAGGCAGGGGGCGATGGCTACACCTTC. Encoded protein: CASSLDIEAGGDGYTF.

This sequence joins TRBV7-7 and TRBJ2-5, with TRBD2 as a possible D gene (6 bases). Germline V lookup: CDR1 SSHAT, CDR2 FNYEAQ (reference sequence). CDR3 length: 13 amino acids. With 3 bases removed from V and 5 bases from J, the gap between germline ends came to 10 bases. In nucleotides, the CDR3 is TGTGCCAGCAGCTTCGGGGGACGGGAGACCCAGTACTTC. Translated: CASSFGGRETQYF. The whole variable domain, filled in from reference TRBV7-7 and TRBJ2-5, reads GAGVSQSPRYKVTKRGQDVTLRCDPISSHATLYWYQQALGQGPEFLTYFNYEAQPDKSGLPSDRFSAERPEGSISTLTIQRTEQRDSAMYRCASSFGGRETQYFGPGTRLLVL.

This clone occurred once. The V and J genes are TRBV9 and TRBJ2-1, with D perhaps TRBD2 (9 bases). CDR3 length: 17 amino acids. CDR1 and CDR2 (germline): SGDLS, YYNGEE. The ends were cut back, 2 bases at V and 10 bases at J, with 25 bases in the middle. CDR3 in amino acids: CASSVRPYGGGDREQFF. The CDR3 DNA sequence: TGTGCCAGCAGCGTCCGCCCCTACGGCGGGGGGGACAGGGAGCAGTTCTTC. Full variable domain (rest looked up from reference TRBV9 and TRBJ2-1): DSGVTQTPKHLITATGQRVTLRCSPRSGDLSVYWYQQSLDQGLQFLIQYYNGEERAKGNILERFSAQQFPDLHSELNLSSLELGDSALYFCASSVRPYGGGDREQFFGPGTRLTVL.

The rearrangement joins TRBV28 to TRBJ1-5, with D possibly TRBD1 on 5 matching bases. Germline V gene sequence: CDR1 MDHEN, CDR2 SYDVKM. The CDR3 runs to 15 residues. V was shortened by 4 bases and J by 6 bases, with 16 bases between the two germline ends. CDR3 protein: CASSCGTSRGQPQHF. Here the CDR3 DNA reads TGTGCCAGCAGTTGCGGGACTTCTCGTGGTCAGCCCCAGCATTTT.